The 32 T cell receptor beta chains below come from one sample, sequenced in a study of blood T cells in healthy people across ages. Using a J-beta primer mix together with a sample-barcoded 5' primer, a second PCR was run for roughly 6 to 11 cycles. TCRdb passed the 5' RACE reads through MiXCR, listing each CDR3 protein once. The table has 1.5 million to 2 million distinct CDR3 sequences, 28% seen once. Input material: blood. Source of these receptors: a woman aged 30 to 39 in good health.

This sequence joins TRBV4-1 and TRBJ1-2, with D possibly being TRBD1 (5 bases). Germline assignment: CDR1 MGHRA and CDR2 YSYEKL. The V gene lost 3 bases and the J gene lost 0 bases, with 20 bases spanning the gap. The CDR3 contains 18 residues. In DNA, the CDR3 is TGCGCCAGCAGCCAGCTACCTCGCGGGACGGCTGCTAACTATGGCTACACCTTC. This translates into CASSQLPRGTAANYGYTF.

The V call is TRBV10-3, the J call TRBJ1-4, with D perhaps TRBD1 (5 bases). Trimming shortened V by 6 bases and J by 4 bases, and 12 bases separated the two germline ends. The germline CDR1 and CDR2 sequences are ENHRY and SYGVKD. The CDR3 length is 14 residues. The CDR3 sequence: CAISARQLNEKLFF. CDR3 DNA sequence: TGTGCCATCAGCGCGAGACAGCTTAATGAAAAACTGTTTTTT.

This chain links TRBV29-1 with TRBJ1-2; TRBD1 might be the D (5 bases). The CDR3 totals 11 residues. Germline V gene data show CDR1 as SQVTM and CDR2 as ANQGSEA. This chain's CDR3 is CGKWGRGGYTF. DNA of the CDR3: TGCGGAAAGTGGGGCAGAGGGGGCTACACCTTC.

This clonotype was seen more than once but under ten times. The V call is TRBV15, the J call TRBJ1-2; weak D call: TRBD1 (5 bases). With 0 bases removed from V and 4 bases from J, the gap between germline ends came to 24 bases. CDR3 length equals 19 residues. Germline-derived CDR1 and CDR2 are LNHNV and YYDKDF (reference sequence). In DNA, the CDR3 is TGTGCCACCAGCAGAGATAGCGGGTGGGCCAGACAGTTCGCCTATGGCTACACCTTC. It encodes CATSRDSGWARQFAYGYTF.

Of note for this clonotype: This may be a read error, as it is one base from a much larger clone. CDR3 bases: TGTGCCTGCAGCGAGAGTCCCCTACTAGCGGATTCCTACGAGCAGTACTTC. It encodes CACSESPLLADSYEQYF. This sequence joins TRBV9 and TRBJ2-7; 8 nucleotides agree with TRBD2. The CDR3 extends over 17 amino acids. Germline-derived CDR1 and CDR2 are SGDLS and YYNGEE.

This clonotype occurred many times. The V and J genes are TRBV20-1 and TRBJ2-7; D possibly matches TRBD1 or TRBD2 (5 bases each). This CDR3 region has 14 residues. V was shortened by 3 bases and J by 5 bases, with 17 bases between the two germline ends. The germline gives CDR1 DFQATT, CDR2 SNEGSKA (reference sequence). DNA for the CDR3: TGCAGTGCTAGTCAACCGGGGCTAGGAAACGAGCAGTACTTC. Translating gives CSASQPGLGNEQYF.

This clonotype was observed at least ten times. This sequence joins TRBV9 and TRBJ2-7, with D tentatively TRBD2 (6 bases). CDR1 and CDR2 (germline): SGDLS, YYNGEE. There are 13 residues in the CDR3. The V gene lost 0 bases and the J gene lost 6 bases, with 10 bases spanning the gap. The CDR3 nucleotides read TGTGCCAGCAGCGTAGAGGTGGAGGGCGAGCAGTACTTC. It translates to CASSVEVEGEQYF.

This clonotype was observed at least ten times. The chain joins TRBV5-6 to TRBJ2-5, with 9 bases that match TRBD1. Germline trimming cut 5 bases from V and 5 bases from J; bases unmatched to any gene: 10. The CDR3 extends over 15 amino acids. In germline, CDR1 is SGHDT, CDR2 YYEEEE. The CDR3 sequence is CASRTRGTGQETQYF. The CDR3 DNA is TGTGCCAGCAGAACCCGAGGGACAGGGCAGGAGACCCAGTACTTC.

This clonotype was recorded a few times. The chain recombines TRBV2 with TRBJ2-7; no firm D call. The CDR3 has 15 amino acids. Per germline, CDR1 SNHLY and CDR2 FYNNEI. V was trimmed by 1 base and J by 3 bases, leaving 13 bases between them. The CDR3 region is CASSEESGSHYEQYF. Here the CDR3 DNA reads TGTGCCAGCAGTGAAGAAAGTGGCAGCCACTACGAGCAGTACTTC. Based on the CDR3 plus reference TRBV2 and TRBJ2-7, the full variable domain is EPEVTQTPSHQVTQMGQEVILRCVPISNHLYFYWYRQILGQKVEFLVSFYNNEISEKSEIFDDQFSVERPDGSNFTLKIRSTKLEDSAMYFCASSEESGSHYEQYFGPGTRLTVT.

This chain uses TRBV18 with TRBJ1-6; possible D gene TRBD1, 6 bases. V lost 6 bases to trimming and J lost 6 bases, with 18 bases between them. The germline CDR1 and CDR2 sequences are KGHSH and LQKENI. This CDR3 region has 16 residues. CDR3 region: CASSPGTPESNSPLHF. For the CDR3, the DNA is TGTGCCAGCTCCCCAGGGACACCGGAGAGTAATTCACCCCTCCACTTT.

The chain employs TRBV20-1 and TRBJ2-3; maybe TRBD2 (6 bases). The CDR3 sequence is 14 residues long. Trimming stripped 3 bases from V and 5 bases from J, with 15 bases between. CDR1 and CDR2 (germline): DFQATT, SNEGSKA (reference sequence). CDR3 residues: CSASPDPREDTQYF. CDR3 DNA sequence: TGCAGTGCTAGCCCGGACCCGCGGGAAGATACGCAGTATTTT.

The J gene is TRBJ2-6, the V gene TRBV30; 7 bases agree with TRBD1. From germline, CDR1 is GTSNPN and CDR2 SVGIG (reference sequence). The junction had 6 bases not matched to a gene; V was cut back by 2 bases and J by 2 bases. This CDR3 contains 16 residues. CDR3 amino acids: CAWSPIGGTGANVLTF. The CDR3, as DNA: TGTGCCTGGAGTCCCATAGGGGGCACTGGGGCCAACGTCCTGACTTTC.

J is TRBJ2-1 and V is TRBV4-1, with 10 nucleotides matching TRBD2. The germline CDR1 and CDR2 sequences are MGHRA and YSYEKL. The J segment lost 0 bases and the V segment lost 2 bases, leaving 7 bases of the junction unmatched. This CDR3 has 18 residues. The CDR3 DNA sequence: TGCGCCAGCAGCCAAAATAGCGGGGGGTCTGGCTCCTACAATGAGCAGTTCTTC. It specifies CASSQNSGGSGSYNEQFF.

This clonotype was counted between two and nine times. The chain combines TRBV9 with TRBJ2-7; 8 bases align to TRBD1. After removal of 2 bases from V and 7 bases from J, the junction contained 5 bases not matched to a gene. This CDR3 region has 13 residues. The germline gives CDR1 SGDLS, CDR2 YYNGEE. CDR3 bases: TGTGCCAGCAGCGTCGACAGGGGCGGAGAGCAGTACTTC. This encodes CASSVDRGGEQYF.

This clonotype turned up a few times. The J gene is TRBJ2-7, the V gene TRBV6-5, with 9 bases identical to TRBD1. This CDR3 region has 15 residues. From germline, CDR1 is MNHEY and CDR2 SVGAGI. The trim removed 0 bases at V and 5 bases at J, leaving 5 bases unmatched. The CDR3 reads CASSYSTGGINEQYF. DNA for the CDR3: TGTGCCAGCAGTTACTCCACAGGGGGCATCAACGAGCAGTACTTC.

This clonotype was recorded a few times. The V gene is TRBV28, the J gene TRBJ2-3, with D unresolved. The CDR3 runs 16 residues. Deletions cut 3 bases from V and 0 bases from J, with 13 bases between. Germline CDR1 reads MDHEN; CDR2 reads SYDVKM. The CDR3 loop is CASSFPRIRSTDTQYF. In DNA, the CDR3 is TGTGCCAGCAGTTTCCCTCGAATTAGGAGCACAGATACGCAGTATTTT.

This clonotype has just a few counts. The chain is built from TRBV24-1 and TRBJ1-5; possible D gene TRBD1, 5 bases. The CDR3 consists of 13 residues. V lost 4 bases, J lost 7 bases, and 10 bases lay in between. CDR1 is KGHDR and CDR2 is SFDVKD in the germline V gene. CDR3 loop: CATSDRAKQPQHF. In nucleotides, the CDR3 is TGTGCCACCAGTGACAGGGCCAAGCAGCCCCAGCATTTT.

The V gene is TRBV14, the J gene TRBJ1-1; D is uncertain. The CDR3 contains 13 residues. V was trimmed by 1 base and J by 4 bases, leaving 7 bases between them. Germline V gives CDR1 SGHDN, CDR2 FVKESK. CDR3 amino acids: CASSQGVTTEAFF. CDR3 nucleotides: TGTGCCAGCAGCCAAGGAGTGACCACTGAAGCTTTCTTT.

With respect to this clonotype: This may arise from a read error, as a much more abundant clone is one base away. V is TRBV12-3 or TRBV12-4 and J is TRBJ2-3, with D tentatively TRBD2 (6 bases). The V end was cut by 5 bases, the J end by 8 bases, with 14 bases between. CDR3 length equals 13 residues. CDR3 loop: CASSRTIRGTQYF. The CDR3 nucleotides are TGTGCCAGCAGTCGGACTATTAGAGGTACGCAGTATTTT.

The gene calls are TRBV20-1 and TRBJ1-4, with TRBD1 matching over 8 bases. This CDR3 has 14 amino acids. Germline V gene sequence: CDR1 DFQATT, CDR2 SNEGSKA (reference sequence). The J segment lost 7 bases and the V segment lost 1 base, leaving 5 bases of the junction unmatched. CDR3 residues: CSARAGGEGEKLFF. Here the CDR3 DNA reads TGCAGTGCTAGAGCAGGGGGCGAGGGTGAAAAACTGTTTTTT.

This rearrangement joins TRBV20-1 to TRBJ2-1, with 8 bases identical to TRBD1. Germline V gene sequence: CDR1 DFQATT, CDR2 SNEGSKA (reference sequence). CDR3 size: 15 residues. V dropped 5 bases and J dropped 3; count of bases not matched to a gene: 9. The CDR3 region is CSAYTRDRLYNEQFF. The CDR3 DNA follows: TGCAGTGCTTATACACGGGACAGGCTCTACAATGAGCAGTTCTTC.

This clonotype was picked up many times. The J gene is TRBJ1-1, the V gene TRBV7-2; 7 nucleotides line up with TRBD1. The CDR3 extends over 14 amino acids. Per germline, CDR1 SGHTA and CDR2 FQGNSA. V lost 2 bases and J lost 1; bases outside the gene matches: 1. CDR3 protein: CASSLRQGNTEAFF. The CDR3 DNA follows: TGTGCCAGCAGCTTACGACAGGGGAACACTGAAGCTTTCTTT.

This chain links TRBV27 with TRBJ2-1, with TRBD1 matching over 7 bases. The end of the DNA fits TRBJ2-7 better, so the J call may be wrong. This CDR3 has 15 residues. Germline assignment: CDR1 MNHEY and CDR2 SMNVEV (reference sequence). The CDR3 spells CASSSLRGSYNEQYF. The CDR3 region has the DNA TGTGCCAGCAGTTCTCTCAGGGGGTCCTACAATGAGCAGTACTTC.

V and J are TRBV11-2 and TRBJ1-2; no clear D. Germline V lookup: CDR1 SGHAT, CDR2 FQNNGV. CDR3 length: 14 residues. V was shortened by 5 bases and J by 5 bases, with 15 bases between the two germline ends. The CDR3 DNA follows: TGTGCCAGCAGCGGAAAGGACGGAAGATATGGCTACACCTTC. Protein sequence: CASSGKDGRYGYTF.

In DNA form, the CDR3 reads TGTGCCAGCAGTCTACAGGGATGGGCTAATGAAAAACTGTTTTTT. This encodes CASSLQGWANEKLFF. The chain combines TRBV6-5 with TRBJ1-4; the D gene is possibly TRBD1 (6 bases). This CDR3 is built from 15 residues. Germline CDR1 is MNHEY and CDR2 is SVGAGI. Trimming cost V 5 bases and J 3 bases, with 13 bases left between them.

The chain couples TRBV18 to TRBJ1-1; maybe TRBD1 (6 bases). Germline values: CDR1 KGHSH, CDR2 LQKENI. Trimming removed 3 bases from V and 5 bases from J, with 16 bases in between. The length of the CDR3 is 15 residues. CDR3 nucleotide sequence: TGTGCCAGCTCACCCCCAACTACAGGGTGGACTGAAGCTTTCTTT. Translation gives CASSPPTTGWTEAFF.

This clonotype was detected ten times or more. This chain joins TRBV9 and TRBJ2-1, with no clear D. There are 14 residues in the CDR3. The V and J ends lost 0 bases and 8 bases respectively, with 12 bases between them. Germline CDR1 is SGDLS and CDR2 is YYNGEE. CDR3: CASSVEGQRDEQFF. The CDR3 region has the DNA TGTGCCAGCAGCGTAGAGGGTCAGCGAGATGAGCAGTTCTTC. Combining the CDR3 with reference TRBV9 and TRBJ2-1 gives the whole variable domain DSGVTQTPKHLITATGQRVTLRCSPRSGDLSVYWYQQSLDQGLQFLIQYYNGEERAKGNILERFSAQQFPDLHSELNLSSLELGDSALYFCASSVEGQRDEQFFGPGTRLTVL.

This clonotype was recorded at least ten times. The rearrangement uses TRBV6-6 and TRBJ2-5; 9 bases fit TRBD2. Germline V gene sequence: CDR1 MNHNY, CDR2 SVGAGI (reference sequence). The CDR3 runs 14 residues. The V segment lost 7 bases and the J segment 2 bases; nucleotides outside the gene matches: 5. In DNA, the CDR3 is TGTGCCAGCAAGGCGGGGGGGCTGCAAGAGACCCAGTACTTC. This codes for CASKAGGLQETQYF.

V gene TRBV24-1 combines with J gene TRBJ2-1; D unclear. V lost 4 bases and J lost 9, with 15 bases in between. This CDR3 is built from 14 residues. The germline V gene has CDR1 KGHDR and CDR2 SFDVKD. This CDR3 is CATSDPSPPGEQFF. For the CDR3, the DNA is TGTGCCACCAGTGACCCATCCCCGCCGGGTGAGCAGTTCTTC.

This clonotype has only a few counts. The chain employs TRBV2 and TRBJ2-2, with unresolved D. Per germline, CDR1 SNHLY and CDR2 FYNNEI. The CDR3 covers 14 residues. Trimming took 7 bases from V and 1 from J, leaving 10 bases between them. CDR3 in DNA: TGTGCCAGCAAGGCTCCCTTGAACACCGGGGAGCTGTTTTTT. It encodes CASKAPLNTGELFF. Combining the CDR3 with reference TRBV2 and TRBJ2-2 gives the whole variable domain EPEVTQTPSHQVTQMGQEVILRCVPISNHLYFYWYRQILGQKVEFLVSFYNNEISEKSEIFDDQFSVERPDGSNFTLKIRSTKLEDSAMYFCASKAPLNTGELFFGEGSRLTVL.

The chain links TRBV12-3 or TRBV12-4 to TRBJ2-3; 7 nucleotides align to TRBD2. With V trimmed by 5 bases and J by 2 bases, 4 bases remained unmatched. CDR3 length equals 14 residues. The CDR3 here is CASSQAGYTDTQYF. CDR3 nucleotide sequence: TGTGCCAGCAGTCAAGCGGGGTACACAGATACGCAGTATTTT.

This clonotype was seen a handful of times. The chain combines TRBV6-1 with TRBJ1-2; 8 bases are shared with TRBD1. CDR1 is MNHNS and CDR2 is SASEGT in the germline V gene. The CDR3 extends over 15 amino acids. The ends lost 5 bases at V and 6 bases at J; junction bases unmatched: 11. CDR3 protein: CASSTRQGHTNGYTF. The CDR3 DNA follows: TGTGCCAGCAGTACCCGACAGGGGCACACCAATGGCTACACCTTC.